This passage covers 9 T cell receptor beta chains from one sample sequenced in a study of blood T cell repertoires in COVID-19. TCRdb keeps only in-frame clones here, not all; method: immunoSEQ multiplex PCR. The sample consists of some 74,000 clones, just over 90% of them appearing once. The sequencing input was peripheral blood. The receptors derive from a middle-aged man with COVID-19, enrolled during active disease.

On this clone: Distinct nucleotide sequences in the sample also encode this CDR3. The chain uses TRBV28 and TRBJ2-2; the match to TRBD1 covers 7 bases. Unmatched junction bases numbered 8, after V lost 5 bases and J lost 2 bases. The CDR3 length is 16 residues. CDR1 and CDR2 (germline): MDHEN, SYDVKM. The DNA of the CDR3 is TGTGCCAGCAGTCGACTGGGGACAGCCAACACCGGGGAGCTGTTTTTT. This encodes CASSRLGTANTGELFF.

The chain employs TRBV4-1 and TRBJ2-2; no clear D gene. The CDR3 totals 16 residues. Between the trimmed V and J ends, which lost 3 bases and 4 bases, there was a span of 15 bases. Germline lookup yields CDR1 MGHRA and CDR2 YSYEKL. DNA for the CDR3: TGCGCCAGCAGCCAGCAACGGAAGCTAGGCACCGGGGAGCTGTTTTTT. This gives the protein CASSQQRKLGTGELFF.

The chain carries TRBV19 and TRBJ2-7; 9 bases agree with TRBD1. Trimming removed 2 bases from V and 5 bases from J; junction bases left unmatched: 7. This CDR3 is built from 15 residues. Per germline, CDR1 LNHDA and CDR2 SQIVND (reference sequence). CDR3 DNA: TGTGCCAGTAGTATAACCGGACAGGGGCCCCACGAGCAGTACTTC. Its protein is CASSITGQGPHEQYF.

The chain employs TRBV11-1 and TRBJ1-6, with TRBD1 matching over 9 bases. J gave up 10 bases and V 4 bases, and 5 bases lay outside the gene matches. The CDR3 has 14 amino acids. CDR1 and CDR2 (germline): SGHAT, FQDESV (reference sequence). The CDR3 DNA follows: TGTGCCAGCAGCTCGGGACAGGGTTACTCACCCCTCCACTTT. It codes for CASSSGQGYSPLHF.

The chain employs TRBV2 and TRBJ2-5, with D unclear. The CDR3 length is 13 residues. The germline V gene encodes CDR1 SNHLY and CDR2 FYNNEI. Trimming stripped 2 bases from V and 3 bases from J, with 7 bases between. The CDR3 here is CASSEPTEETQYF. CDR3 coding DNA: TGTGCCAGCAGTGAACCGACTGAAGAGACCCAGTACTTC.

The chain uses TRBV5-1 and TRBJ2-7; D is tentatively TRBD1 or TRBD2 (5 bases each). V lost 4 bases to trimming and J lost 4 bases, with 18 bases between them. CDR1 is SGHRS and CDR2 is YFSETQ in the germline V gene. This CDR3 has 15 amino acids. CDR3 amino acids: CASSLGPSQSYEQYF. CDR3 coding DNA: TGCGCCAGCAGCCTGGGACCATCACAGTCGTACGAGCAGTACTTC.

The chain carries TRBV5-1 and TRBJ1-2; TRBD1 matches at 9 bases. The junction had 5 bases not matched to a gene; V was cut back by 0 bases and J by 8 bases. CDR1 and CDR2 (germline): SGHRS, YFSETQ. The CDR3 totals 14 residues. CDR3 in amino acids: CASSLVGTGQGYTF. CDR3 DNA sequence: TGCGCCAGCAGCTTGGTGGGGACAGGGCAAGGCTACACCTTC.

This sequence joins TRBV2 and TRBJ2-5; possibly TRBD2 for D (5 bases). Trimming pared 0 bases from V and 7 bases from J, leaving 15 bases between. Germline CDR1 and CDR2: SNHLY and FYNNEI. The CDR3 is 15 amino acids. In DNA form, the CDR3 reads TGTGCCAGCAGTGAAGCGCTGGGAGTGATAGGGACCCAGTACTTC. This translates into CASSEALGVIGTQYF.

As DNA, the CDR3 is TGTGCCAGCAGCTTTGGGGGCGCGTTTGCCGGGGAGCTGTTTTTT. This encodes CASSFGGAFAGELFF. The V and J genes are TRBV7-3 and TRBJ2-2; TRBD1 might be the D (6 bases). The V end lost 3 bases, the J end lost 6 bases, and 14 bases lay between the germline ends. This CDR3 comprises 15 residues. CDR1 and CDR2 (germline): SGHTA, FQGTGA.